This T cell receptor (beta chain) emerged from a study of tumor T cells in aggressive B-cell lymphoma. Data came from immunoSEQ multiplex PCR; TCRdb stores just in-frame clones and leaves some out. The sample has fewer than 3,500 clones, approximately 93% seen once. J lost 4 bases, V lost 1 base, and 3 bases had no gene match. The germline gives CDR1 MGHRA, CDR2 YSYEKL. This CDR3 comprises 15 residues. V gene TRBV4-1 combines with J gene TRBJ2-7, with 11 bases aligning to TRBD2. This TCR derives from an adult with diffuse large B cell lymphoma. Sequencing was done on a sample of tumor tissue. As DNA, the CDR3 is TGCGCCAGCAGCCAAGTGACTAGCGGGACGTACGAGCAGTACTTC. Protein sequence: CASSQVTSGTYEQYF.